This T cell receptor beta chain was obtained from a study of early stage breast cancer tumors. CDR3 size: 12 residues. Per germline, CDR1 SEHNR and CDR2 FQNEAQ (reference sequence). J lost 8 bases, V lost 8 bases, and 7 bases had no gene match. Repertoires were generated with immunoSEQ multiplex PCR, while TCRdb's copy carries only in-frame clones and drops some. Of 30,000 or so clones detected, roughly four fifths appear once; the ten largest clones hold 4.7%. This chain links TRBV7-9 with TRBJ1-2, with 8 bases matching TRBD1. This clonotype was obtained from a person in their 40s with breast cancer. Input material: blood. CDR3 sequence reads: CASSGQGRGYTF. For the CDR3, the DNA is TGTGCCAGCTCCGGACAGGGTAGGGGCTACACCTTC.